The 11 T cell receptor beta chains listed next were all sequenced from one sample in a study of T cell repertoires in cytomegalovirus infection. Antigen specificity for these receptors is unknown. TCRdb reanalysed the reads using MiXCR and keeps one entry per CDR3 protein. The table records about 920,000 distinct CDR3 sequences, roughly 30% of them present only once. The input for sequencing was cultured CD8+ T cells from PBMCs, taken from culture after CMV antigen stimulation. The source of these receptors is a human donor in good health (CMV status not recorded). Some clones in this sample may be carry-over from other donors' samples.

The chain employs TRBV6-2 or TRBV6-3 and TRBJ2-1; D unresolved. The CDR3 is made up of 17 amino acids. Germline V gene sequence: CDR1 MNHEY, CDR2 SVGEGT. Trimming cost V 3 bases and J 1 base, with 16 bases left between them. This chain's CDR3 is CASSYRSMTPSYNEQFF. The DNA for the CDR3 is TGTGCCAGCAGTTATCGTTCCATGACGCCGTCCTACAATGAGCAGTTCTTC.

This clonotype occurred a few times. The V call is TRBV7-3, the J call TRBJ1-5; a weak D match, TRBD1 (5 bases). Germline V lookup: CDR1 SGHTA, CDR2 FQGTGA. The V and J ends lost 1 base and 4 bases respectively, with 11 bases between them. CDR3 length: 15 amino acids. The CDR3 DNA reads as TGTGCCAGCAGCTTAAGGGGGGGACCGAATCAGCCCCAGCATTTT. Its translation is CASSLRGGPNQPQHF.

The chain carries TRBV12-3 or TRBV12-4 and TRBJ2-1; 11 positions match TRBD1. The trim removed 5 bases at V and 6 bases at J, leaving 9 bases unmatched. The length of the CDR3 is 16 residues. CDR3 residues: CASSPTPGQGVNEQFF. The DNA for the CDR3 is TGTGCCAGCAGTCCTACCCCGGGACAGGGGGTCAATGAGCAGTTCTTC.

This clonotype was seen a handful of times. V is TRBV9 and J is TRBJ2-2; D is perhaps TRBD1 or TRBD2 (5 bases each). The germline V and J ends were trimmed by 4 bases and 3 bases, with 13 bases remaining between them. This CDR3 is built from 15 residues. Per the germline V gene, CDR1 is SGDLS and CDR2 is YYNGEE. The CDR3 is CASSLRDGYTGELFF. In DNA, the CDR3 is TGTGCCAGCAGCCTCCGGGACGGATACACCGGGGAGCTGTTTTTT.

In DNA form, the CDR3 reads TGTGCCAGCAGCTTCGTTACGAGGAGACTGTACAATGAGCAGTTCTTC. As protein: CASSFVTRRLYNEQFF. The chain carries TRBV5-6 and TRBJ2-1, with unresolved D. This CDR3 comprises 16 residues. CDR1 is SGHDT, CDR2 YYEEEE, per germline. V was cut by 2 bases and J by 4 bases, with 16 bases left in between.

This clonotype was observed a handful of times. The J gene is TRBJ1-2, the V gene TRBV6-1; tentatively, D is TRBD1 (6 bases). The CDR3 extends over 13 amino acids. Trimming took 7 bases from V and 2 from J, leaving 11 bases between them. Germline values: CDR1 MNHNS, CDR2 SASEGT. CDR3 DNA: TGTGCCAGCATTGACAGGCAAAACTATGGCTACACCTTC. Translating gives CASIDRQNYGYTF.

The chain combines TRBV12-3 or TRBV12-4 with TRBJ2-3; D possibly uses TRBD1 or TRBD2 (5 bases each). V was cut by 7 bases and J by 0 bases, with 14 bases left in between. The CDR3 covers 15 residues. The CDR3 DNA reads TGTGCCAGCACGCCGGGGACGGCCAGCACAGATACGCAGTATTTT. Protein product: CASTPGTASTDTQYF.

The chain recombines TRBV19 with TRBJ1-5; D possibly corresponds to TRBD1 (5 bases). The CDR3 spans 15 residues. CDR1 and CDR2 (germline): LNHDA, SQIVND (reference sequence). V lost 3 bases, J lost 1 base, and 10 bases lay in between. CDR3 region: CASSILDISNQPQHF. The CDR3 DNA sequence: TGTGCCAGTAGTATTTTGGACATAAGCAATCAGCCCCAGCATTTT.

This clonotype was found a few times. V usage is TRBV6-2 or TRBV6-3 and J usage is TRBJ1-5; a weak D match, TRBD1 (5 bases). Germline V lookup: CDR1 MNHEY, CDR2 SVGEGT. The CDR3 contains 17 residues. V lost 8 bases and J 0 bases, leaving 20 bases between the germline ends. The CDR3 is CASSSTPGRYSNQPQHF. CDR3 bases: TGTGCCAGCTCCAGCACCCCGGGACGGTATAGCAATCAGCCCCAGCATTTT.

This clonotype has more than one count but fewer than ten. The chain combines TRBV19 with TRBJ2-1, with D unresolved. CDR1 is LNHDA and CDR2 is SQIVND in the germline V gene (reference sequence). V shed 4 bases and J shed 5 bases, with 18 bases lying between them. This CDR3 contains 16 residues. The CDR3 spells CASSTPRSAIHNEQFF. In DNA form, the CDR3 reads TGTGCCAGTAGTACCCCCCGAAGTGCCATCCACAATGAGCAGTTCTTC.

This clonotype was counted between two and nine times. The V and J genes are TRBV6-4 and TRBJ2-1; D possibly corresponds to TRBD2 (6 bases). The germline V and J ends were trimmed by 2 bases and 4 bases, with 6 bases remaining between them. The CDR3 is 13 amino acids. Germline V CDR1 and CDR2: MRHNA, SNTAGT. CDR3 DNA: TGTGCCAGCAGTGACGGGACTTACAATGAGCAGTTCTTC. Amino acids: CASSDGTYNEQFF.